A single sample is the source of the 28 T cell receptor beta chains below, sequenced in a study of breast tumors, draining lymph nodes, adjacent tissues. TCRdb re-called the multiplex PCR reads with MiXCR, one entry per CDR3 protein. The sample carries some 49,000 distinct CDR3 sequences, around 23% recorded once. Sequencing input: breast tumor tissue. These receptors all stem from a female donor with breast cancer. Some clones in this sample may be carry-over from other donors' samples.

This clonotype was observed at least ten times. The chain recombines TRBV3-1 with TRBJ2-5; no clear D gene. This CDR3 has 12 residues. Germline CDR1 is LGHDT and CDR2 is YNNKEL (reference sequence). Between the trimmed V and J ends, which lost 3 bases and 7 bases, there was a span of 9 bases. The CDR3 sequence: CASSHEWGTQYF. CDR3 coding DNA: TGTGCCAGCAGCCATGAGTGGGGGACCCAGTACTTC.

This clonotype has ten or more counts. The chain joins TRBV7-3 to TRBJ2-7; maybe TRBD2 (6 bases). Germline CDR1 reads SGHTA; CDR2 reads FQGTGA. V lost 5 bases and J lost 4, with 18 bases in between. This CDR3 region has 15 residues. CDR3 DNA: TGTGCCAGCAGCCCCGGGGTCGGGGGTTTTTACGAGCAGTACTTC. Translated: CASSPGVGGFYEQYF.

In its sample, this clonotype was seen many times. J is TRBJ2-7 and V is TRBV2; 7 bases line up with TRBD1. This CDR3 comprises 12 residues. CDR1 is SNHLY and CDR2 is FYNNEI in the germline V gene. Unmatched junction bases numbered 2, after V lost 6 bases and J lost 3 bases. CDR3 sequence (DNA): TGTGCCAGCAGACGGGACAGCTACGAGCAGTACTTC. This codes for CASRRDSYEQYF.

In this sample, this clonotype turned up many times. V usage is TRBV7-9 and J usage is TRBJ1-2; D perhaps matches TRBD1 (5 bases). V dropped 5 bases and J dropped 4 bases, with 14 bases sitting between them. Per the germline V gene, CDR1 is SEHNR and CDR2 is FQNEAQ (reference sequence). The length of the CDR3 is 14 residues. CDR3 DNA sequence: TGTGCCAGCAGCCGGGACCCGGAGGGCTATGGCTACACCTTC. It codes for CASSRDPEGYGYTF.

This clonotype counts as medium-sized. The rearrangement links TRBV30 to TRBJ2-7; D uncertain. CDR1 and CDR2 (germline): GTSNPN, SVGIG (reference sequence). V was shortened by 5 bases and J by 0 bases, with 8 bases between the two germline ends. This CDR3 region has 12 residues. The CDR3, as DNA: TGTGCCTGGGGTATTAGCTCCTACGAGCAGTACTTC. It yields the protein CAWGISSYEQYF.

This clonotype showed up many times. The genes are TRBV5-1 and TRBJ2-7; D not resolved. Germline V gene data show CDR1 as SGHRS and CDR2 as YFSETQ. V lost 4 bases to trimming and J lost 0 bases, with 11 bases between them. The CDR3 is 14 amino acids. This chain's CDR3 is CASSIQPSSYEQYF. CDR3 DNA: TGCGCCAGCAGCATACAGCCAAGCTCCTACGAGCAGTACTTC.

The sample holds many counts of this clonotype. V gene TRBV6-1 combines with J gene TRBJ1-2, with TRBD1 matching 8 bases. The germline gives CDR1 MNHNS, CDR2 SASEGT. The CDR3 runs to 16 residues. J lost 1 base, V lost 5 bases, and 9 bases had no gene match. The chain's CDR3 is CASSPGTGDDNYGYTF. CDR3 nucleotides: TGTGCCAGCAGTCCCGGGACAGGCGACGATAACTATGGCTACACCTTC.

The rearrangement joins TRBV20-1 to TRBJ1-1; 8 bases align to TRBD1. The CDR3 consists of 13 residues. The V gene end was trimmed by 6 bases and the J gene end by 1 base; junction bases not matched to a gene: 4. CDR1 DFQATT and CDR2 SNEGSKA come from the germline V gene (reference sequence). CDR3 protein: CSADGQGNTEAFF. The CDR3 DNA follows: TGCAGTGCGGATGGACAGGGGAACACTGAAGCTTTCTTT.

This clonotype was recorded at least ten times. The CDR3 spells CASNSGMTRGLFF. In nucleotides, the CDR3 is TGTGCCAGCAATTCAGGGATGACTAGGGGACTGTTTTTT. This chain connects TRBV6-1 to TRBJ1-4, with D perhaps TRBD1 (5 bases). Germline V lookup: CDR1 MNHNS, CDR2 SASEGT. Trimming took off 7 bases at V and 13 bases at J, with 19 bases between the two ends. The CDR3 consists of 13 residues.

This clonotype was found once. This chain connects TRBV28 to TRBJ1-1, with unresolved D. This CDR3 comprises 14 residues. V was trimmed by 1 base and J by 1 base, leaving 7 bases between them. Per germline, CDR1 MDHEN and CDR2 SYDVKM. The CDR3 DNA reads TGTGCCAGCAGTTTATTACACAGGAACACTGAAGCTTTCTTT. Translated, it gives CASSLLHRNTEAFF.

This clonotype appeared a few times. The genes are TRBV6-1 and TRBJ2-7; D is ambiguous. Germline V gene sequence: CDR1 MNHNS, CDR2 SASEGT. The CDR3 is 15 amino acids. The V and J ends lost 4 bases and 1 base respectively, with 14 bases between them. The CDR3 sequence: CASSGSAGPSYEQYF. The CDR3 DNA sequence: TGTGCCAGCAGTGGGTCGGCCGGGCCTTCCTACGAGCAGTACTTC.

This clonotype was detected ten times or more. The CDR3: CSARGAGKETQYF. The CDR3 region has the DNA TGCAGTGCTAGAGGGGCTGGGAAAGAGACCCAGTACTTC. The gene calls are TRBV20-1 and TRBJ2-5; D gene ambiguous. Germline V CDR1 and CDR2: DFQATT, SNEGSKA (reference sequence). The CDR3 runs to 13 residues. The ends were cut back, 1 base at V and 3 bases at J, with 9 bases in the middle.

This clonotype showed up many times. CDR3 sequence reads: CASSWGLAVPTYEQYF. The CDR3 DNA reads TGTGCCAGCAGCTGGGGACTAGCGGTTCCGACCTACGAGCAGTACTTC. The rearrangement links TRBV13 to TRBJ2-7; 11 positions agree with TRBD2. CDR1 is PRHDT and CDR2 is FYEKMQ in the germline V gene (reference sequence). After removal of 4 bases from V and 2 bases from J, the junction contained 7 bases not matched to a gene. The CDR3 consists of 16 residues.

This chain joins TRBV9 and TRBJ2-2; 8 bases align to TRBD1. CDR3 length: 15 amino acids. Trimming at V came to 3 bases and at J to 6 bases, leaving 7 bases not matched to a gene. Germline V gives CDR1 SGDLS, CDR2 YYNGEE. CDR3 sequence reads: CASSAGTGIAGELFF. The CDR3 DNA sequence: TGTGCCAGCAGCGCCGGGACAGGAATTGCCGGGGAGCTGTTTTTT.

This chain connects TRBV10-3 to TRBJ1-2; 8 positions agree with TRBD1. CDR3 length equals 20 residues. The V gene's germline CDR1 is ENHRY and CDR2 SYGVKD. V lost 1 base and J lost 4; bases outside the gene matches: 20. This CDR3 reads CAISEWIVATGDPSGYGYTF. In DNA, the CDR3 is TGTGCCATCAGTGAGTGGATAGTGGCGACAGGGGATCCTTCGGGCTATGGCTACACCTTC.

This clonotype occurred a few times. A much larger clone is a single base away; this may be a read error. Here the CDR3 reads CASSPAHPGLASSGETQHF. The CDR3 DNA sequence: TGTGCCAGCAGCCCAGCCCATCCGGGACTAGCTTCAAGTGGGGAGACCCAGCACTTC. The V gene is TRBV27, the J gene TRBJ2-5, with 9 bases identical to TRBD2. The CDR3 extends over 19 amino acids. From germline, CDR1 is MNHEY and CDR2 SMNVEV (reference sequence).

This clonotype was counted many times. The chain has TRBV2 and TRBJ2-7, with D tentatively TRBD1 (5 bases). The germline V gene has CDR1 SNHLY and CDR2 FYNNEI. The CDR3 has 14 residues. V lost 4 bases, J lost 0 bases, and 10 bases lay in between. This CDR3 is CASSATDNSYEQYF. Here the CDR3 DNA reads TGTGCCAGCAGTGCGACAGATAACTCCTACGAGCAGTACTTC.

This clonotype was observed many times. The rearrangement uses TRBV7-2 and TRBJ2-7; the D call may be TRBD1 or TRBD2 (7 bases each). This CDR3 has 15 amino acids. V was shortened by 5 bases and J by 4 bases, with 18 bases between the two germline ends. Germline V CDR1 and CDR2: SGHTA, FQGNSA. The CDR3 spells CASSQPRGRGYEQYF. The CDR3 DNA sequence: TGTGCCAGCAGCCAACCCAGGGGGAGGGGATACGAGCAGTACTTC.

V gene TRBV24-1 combines with J gene TRBJ2-2; D is unclear. The CDR3 extends over 16 amino acids. Germline-derived CDR1 and CDR2 are KGHDR and SFDVKD. Trimming cost V 1 base and J 0 bases, with 8 bases left between them. The CDR3 DNA is TGTGCCACCAGTGATTTAGCCAGCCCGAACACCGGGGAGCTGTTTTTT. Its protein is CATSDLASPNTGELFF.

This clonotype was detected many times. The rearrangement joins TRBV5-1 to TRBJ2-3, with unresolved D. The CDR3 sequence is 14 residues long. CDR1 is SGHRS, CDR2 YFSETQ, per germline. The V end was cut by 1 base, the J end by 5 bases, with 11 bases between. CDR3 sequence (DNA): TGCGCCAGCAGCTTGAGTAATGAGATAGATACGCAGTATTTT. It encodes CASSLSNEIDTQYF.

This clonotype is medium-sized. The V call is TRBV6-1, the J call TRBJ2-3; D gene uncertain. CDR1 is MNHNS and CDR2 is SASEGT in the germline V gene. The CDR3 has 11 residues. Deletions cut 8 bases from V and 5 bases from J, with 8 bases between. Written as DNA, the CDR3 is TGTGCCAGCGGAAGCGTAGATACGCAGTATTTT. Protein: CASGSVDTQYF.

Ten or more counts support this clonotype. CDR3 nucleotides: TGTGCCAGCAGCGTAGAAGGACAGGGTTCCTACGAGCAGTACTTC. Protein sequence: CASSVEGQGSYEQYF. The chain links TRBV9 to TRBJ2-7, with 8 bases aligning to TRBD1. CDR3 length: 15 amino acids. V shed 0 bases and J 1 base; nucleotides not matched to a gene: 3. Per the germline V gene, CDR1 is SGDLS and CDR2 is YYNGEE.

Of note for this clonotype: A much larger clone lies one base from this, so it may be a read error. V and J are TRBV11-2 and TRBJ2-2; D possibly corresponds to TRBD2 (5 bases). This CDR3 has 16 amino acids. The germline V gene encodes CDR1 SGHAT and CDR2 FQNNGV. Deletions cut 5 bases from V and 4 bases from J, with 17 bases between. The CDR3 sequence is CASSTRPGTSTGELFF. The CDR3 bases are TGTGCCAGCAGCACCCGACCGGGAACGAGCACCGGGGAGCTGTTTTTT.

This clonotype was recorded a few times. CDR3 nucleotides: TGCAGTGCTAGAACCACTAGCGGGGGGGAAACAGATACGCAGTATTTT. As protein: CSARTTSGGETDTQYF. The chain couples TRBV20-1 to TRBJ2-3; 13 bases agree with TRBD2. V trimming: 2 bases; J trimming: 3 bases; junction bases outside the gene matches: 5. The CDR3 runs to 16 residues. Germline V gene data show CDR1 as DFQATT and CDR2 as SNEGSKA (reference sequence).

This clonotype appeared many times. The chain uses TRBV20-1 and TRBJ2-3; weak D call: TRBD2 (5 bases). CDR3 length equals 15 residues. The germline V gene has CDR1 DFQATT and CDR2 SNEGSKA (reference sequence). V lost 3 bases and J lost 4, with 17 bases in between. The CDR3 DNA reads TGCAGTGCTAGGGCATCCACCAGGCGGGCAGATACGCAGTATTTT. Residues: CSARASTRRADTQYF.

This chain joins TRBV9 and TRBJ1-1; 9 bases map to TRBD1. This CDR3 comprises 17 residues. Germline V lookup: CDR1 SGDLS, CDR2 YYNGEE. V was clipped by 4 bases and J by 4 bases; unmatched bases: 14. This CDR3 is CASSPSPGTGFGTEAFF. The CDR3 DNA sequence: TGTGCCAGCAGCCCTAGTCCCGGGACAGGGTTTGGCACTGAAGCTTTCTTT.

As for this clonotype: A much larger clone lies one base from this, so it may be a read error. V gene TRBV18 combines with J gene TRBJ1-2; D is possibly TRBD1 (5 bases). Germline V gives CDR1 KGHSH, CDR2 LQKENI. CDR3 length equals 14 residues. The CDR3 spells CASSPTATNYSYTF. DNA for the CDR3: TGTGCCAGCTCACCGACAGCAACTAACTATAGCTACACCTTC.

This chain joins TRBV4-1 and TRBJ1-1; no definite D call. The CDR3 has 14 residues. Germline V lookup: CDR1 MGHRA, CDR2 YSYEKL. The V end lost 6 bases, the J end lost 2 bases, and 13 bases lay between the germline ends. CDR3 nucleotides: TGCGCCAGCAGGCAACGGACGGCTAACACTGAAGCTTTCTTT. Translated: CASRQRTANTEAFF.